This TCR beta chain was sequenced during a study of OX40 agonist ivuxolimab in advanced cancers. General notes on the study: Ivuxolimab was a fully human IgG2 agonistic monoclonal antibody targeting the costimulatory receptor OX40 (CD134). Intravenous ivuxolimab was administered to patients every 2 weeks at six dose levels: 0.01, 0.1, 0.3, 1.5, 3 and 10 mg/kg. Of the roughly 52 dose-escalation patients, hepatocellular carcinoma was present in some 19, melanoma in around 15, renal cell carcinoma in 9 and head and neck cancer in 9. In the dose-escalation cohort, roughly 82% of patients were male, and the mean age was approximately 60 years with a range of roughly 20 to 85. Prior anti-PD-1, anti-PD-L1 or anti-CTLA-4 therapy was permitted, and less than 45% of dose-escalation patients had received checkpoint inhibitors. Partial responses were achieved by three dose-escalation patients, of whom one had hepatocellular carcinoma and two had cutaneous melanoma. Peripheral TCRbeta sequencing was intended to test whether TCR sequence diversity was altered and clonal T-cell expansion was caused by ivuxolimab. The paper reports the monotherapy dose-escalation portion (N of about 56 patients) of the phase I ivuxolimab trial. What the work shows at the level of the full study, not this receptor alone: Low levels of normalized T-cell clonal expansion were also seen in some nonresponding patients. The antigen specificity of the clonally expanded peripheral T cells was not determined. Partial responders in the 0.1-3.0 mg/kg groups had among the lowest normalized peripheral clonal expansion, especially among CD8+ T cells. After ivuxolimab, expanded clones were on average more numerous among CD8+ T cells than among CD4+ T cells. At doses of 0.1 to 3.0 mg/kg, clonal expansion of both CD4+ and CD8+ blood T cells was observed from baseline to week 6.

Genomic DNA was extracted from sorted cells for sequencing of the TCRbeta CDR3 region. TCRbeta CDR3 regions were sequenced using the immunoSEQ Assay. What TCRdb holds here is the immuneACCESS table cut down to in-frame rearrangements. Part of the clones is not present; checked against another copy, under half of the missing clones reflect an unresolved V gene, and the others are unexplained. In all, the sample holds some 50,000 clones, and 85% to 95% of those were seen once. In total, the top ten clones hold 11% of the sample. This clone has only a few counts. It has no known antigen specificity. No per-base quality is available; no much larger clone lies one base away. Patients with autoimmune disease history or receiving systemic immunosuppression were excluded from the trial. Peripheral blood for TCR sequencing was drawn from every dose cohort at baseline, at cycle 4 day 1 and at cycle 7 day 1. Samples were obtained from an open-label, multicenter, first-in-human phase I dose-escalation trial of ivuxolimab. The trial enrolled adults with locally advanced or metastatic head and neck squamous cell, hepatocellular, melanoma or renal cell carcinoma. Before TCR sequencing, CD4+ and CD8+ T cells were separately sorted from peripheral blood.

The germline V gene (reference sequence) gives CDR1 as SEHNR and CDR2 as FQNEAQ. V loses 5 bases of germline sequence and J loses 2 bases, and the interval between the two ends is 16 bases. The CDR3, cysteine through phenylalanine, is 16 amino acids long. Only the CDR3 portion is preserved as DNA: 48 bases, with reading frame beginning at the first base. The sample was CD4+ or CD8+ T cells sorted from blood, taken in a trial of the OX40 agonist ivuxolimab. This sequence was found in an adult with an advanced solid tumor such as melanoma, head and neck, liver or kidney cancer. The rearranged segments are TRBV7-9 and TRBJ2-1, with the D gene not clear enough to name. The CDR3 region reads CASSDPNYRAYNEQFF. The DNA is TGTGCCAGCAGCGACCCCAACTATCGCGCCTACAATGAGCAGTTCTTC.